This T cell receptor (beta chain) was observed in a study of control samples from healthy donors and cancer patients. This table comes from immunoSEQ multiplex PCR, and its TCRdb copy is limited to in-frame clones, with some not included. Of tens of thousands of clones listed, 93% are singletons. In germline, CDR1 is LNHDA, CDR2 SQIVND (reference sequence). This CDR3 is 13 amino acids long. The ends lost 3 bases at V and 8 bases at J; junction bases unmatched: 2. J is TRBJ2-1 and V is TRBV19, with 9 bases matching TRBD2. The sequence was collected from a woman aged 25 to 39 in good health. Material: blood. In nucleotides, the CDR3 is TGTGCCAGTAGTATGGGACTAGCCGATGAGCAGTTCTTC. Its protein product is CASSMGLADEQFF.